The next 5 T cell receptor beta chains were all read from a single sample in a study of T cell repertoires in cytomegalovirus infection. TCRdb re-called the reads with MiXCR, one entry per CDR3 protein. The sample shows about 37,000 distinct CDR3 sequences, about 48% of them seen only once. Antigens of these TCRs are unknown. This specimen consisted of CD8+ T cells from cultured PBMCs, obtained from culture after CMV antigen stimulation. The receptors originated from a human donor in good health (CMV status not recorded). Some clones in this sample may be carry-over from other donors' samples.

The chain joins TRBV27 to TRBJ1-2; 8 bases fit TRBD1. The CDR3 has 15 amino acids. The J segment lost 7 bases and the V segment lost 0 bases, leaving 7 bases of the junction unmatched. Per germline, CDR1 MNHEY and CDR2 SMNVEV (reference sequence). As DNA, the CDR3 is TGTGCCAGCAGTTTATCGGCAGGGGGCAAGGGTGGCTACACCTTC. It encodes CASSLSAGGKGGYTF.

The genes are TRBV10-2 and TRBJ1-1, with a possible D match to TRBD1 (6 bases). Germline-derived CDR1 and CDR2 are WSHSY and SAAADI. The CDR3 runs to 14 residues. V gave up 4 bases and J gave up 1 base, with 10 bases separating them. CDR3 sequence: CASSVVRGNTEAFF. The CDR3 DNA reads TGCGCCAGCAGTGTGGTCAGGGGGAACACTGAAGCTTTCTTT.

The chain is built from TRBV11-2 and TRBJ2-1; TRBD1 is a possible D gene (5 bases). The CDR3 covers 19 residues. CDR1 SGHAT and CDR2 FQNNGV come from the germline V gene. The germline V and J ends were trimmed by 3 bases and 2 bases, with 23 bases remaining between them. The CDR3 sequence is CASSFGTRRTTEPYNEQFF. CDR3 DNA sequence: TGTGCCAGCAGCTTTGGAACGAGGCGGACAACGGAACCCTACAATGAGCAGTTCTTC.

The table lists this clonotype with a few counts. This rearrangement joins TRBV7-2 to TRBJ2-1; 7 bases are shared with TRBD2. This CDR3 is built from 15 residues. V was pared by 0 bases and J by 8 bases, with 7 bases of the junction left unmatched. Germline V gives CDR1 SGHTA, CDR2 FQGNSA. The CDR3 sequence is CASSLAEAGIDEQFF. Here the CDR3 DNA reads TGTGCCAGCAGCTTAGCAGAAGCGGGGATCGATGAGCAGTTCTTC.

This chain uses TRBV7-6 with TRBJ2-5; D possibly uses TRBD1 or TRBD2 (5 bases each). Germline CDR1 SGHVS, CDR2 FNYEAQ. The CDR3 length is 14 residues. Trimming removed 6 bases at V and 7 bases at J, with 18 bases between. CDR3 nucleotide sequence: TGTGCCAGCAGTCCAAGGTGGGACCTCTTGACCCAGTACTTC. Translating it yields CASSPRWDLLTQYF.